This T cell receptor beta chain came from a study of identical twins. General study points: Among out-of-frame alpha sequences shared by twins, low generation probability occurred in excess. Analyses based on zero insertions could be partly confounded by invariant MAIT and iNKT cells.

This clonotype occurred a few times. Its antigen remains unidentified. The CDR3 has 14 residues. The V gene lost 5 bases and the J gene lost 1 base, with 7 bases spanning the gap. Germline assignment: CDR1 KGHDR and CDR2 SFDVKD. Template switching (which added a universal primer site) was used, and cDNA carried unique molecular identifiers. TCRdb processed the 5' RACE reads anew with MiXCR; each CDR3 protein has one entry. The table includes 250,000 to 350,000 distinct CDR3 sequences, about 8.9% detected once. In addition, the sample was reused for a study of yellow fever vaccine responses in identical twins. That paper adds: Reportedly, twins showed a vaccine T cell response that looked partly convergent and partly personalized.

Sequencing input: memory (CD45RO+) T cells sorted from blood. The chain carries TRBV24-1 and TRBJ2-2; a possible D gene is TRBD1 (5 bases). This sequence was found in a woman under 30 in good health. In DNA, the CDR3 is TGTGCCACCAGTGGTCAGGGGAACACCGGGGAGCTGTTTTTT. Translation gives CATSGQGNTGELFF.